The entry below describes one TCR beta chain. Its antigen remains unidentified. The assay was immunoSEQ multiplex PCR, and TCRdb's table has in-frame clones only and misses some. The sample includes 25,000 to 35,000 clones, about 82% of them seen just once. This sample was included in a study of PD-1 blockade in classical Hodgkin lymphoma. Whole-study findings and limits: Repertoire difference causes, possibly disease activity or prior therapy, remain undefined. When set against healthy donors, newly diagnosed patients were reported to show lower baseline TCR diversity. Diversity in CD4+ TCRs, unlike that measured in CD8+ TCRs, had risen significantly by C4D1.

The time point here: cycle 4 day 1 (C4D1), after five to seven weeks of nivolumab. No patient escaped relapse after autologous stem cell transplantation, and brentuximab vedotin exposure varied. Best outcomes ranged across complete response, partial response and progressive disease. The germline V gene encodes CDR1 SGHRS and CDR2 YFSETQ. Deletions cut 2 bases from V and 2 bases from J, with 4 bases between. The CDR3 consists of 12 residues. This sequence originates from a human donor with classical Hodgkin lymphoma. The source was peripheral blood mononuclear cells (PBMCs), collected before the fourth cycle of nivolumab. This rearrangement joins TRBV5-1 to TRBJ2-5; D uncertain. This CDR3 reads CASSFQQETQYF. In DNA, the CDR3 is TGCGCCAGCAGCTTTCAACAAGAGACCCAGTACTTC.